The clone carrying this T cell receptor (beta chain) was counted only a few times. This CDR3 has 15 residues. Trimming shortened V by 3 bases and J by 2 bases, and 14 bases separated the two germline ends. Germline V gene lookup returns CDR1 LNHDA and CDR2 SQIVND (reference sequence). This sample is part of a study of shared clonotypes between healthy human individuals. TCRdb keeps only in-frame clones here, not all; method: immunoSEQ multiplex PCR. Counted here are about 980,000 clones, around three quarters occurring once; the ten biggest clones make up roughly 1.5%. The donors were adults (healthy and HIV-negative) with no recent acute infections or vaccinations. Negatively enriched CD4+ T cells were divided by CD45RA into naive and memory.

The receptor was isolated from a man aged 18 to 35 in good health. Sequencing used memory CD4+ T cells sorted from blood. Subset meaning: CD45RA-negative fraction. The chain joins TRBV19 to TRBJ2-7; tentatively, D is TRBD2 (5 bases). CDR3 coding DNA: TGTGCCAGTAGTATTTTGGTAGCGCAAGCCTACGAGCAGTACTTC. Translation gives CASSILVAQAYEQYF.